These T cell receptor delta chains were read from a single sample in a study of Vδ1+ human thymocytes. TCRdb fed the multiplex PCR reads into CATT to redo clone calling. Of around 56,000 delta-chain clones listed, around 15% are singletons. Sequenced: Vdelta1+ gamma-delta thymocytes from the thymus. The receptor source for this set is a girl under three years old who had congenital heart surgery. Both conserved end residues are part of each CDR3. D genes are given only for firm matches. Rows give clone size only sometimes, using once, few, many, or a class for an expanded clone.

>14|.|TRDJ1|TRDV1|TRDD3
TGTGCTCTTGGGGTTAGGGATACGCGCGATAAACTCATCTTT
CALGVRDTRDKLIF
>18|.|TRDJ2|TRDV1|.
TGTGCTCTTGGGGAACTTAGGGGGCCCCCTGAGAGAGCAGCACAACTCTTCTTT
CALGELRGPPERAAQLFF
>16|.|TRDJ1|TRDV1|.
TGTGCTCTTGGGCTCTTCACGGGGTACTATAACGATAAACTCATCTTT
CALGLFTGYYNDKLIF
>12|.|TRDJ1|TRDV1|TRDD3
TGTGCTCTTGGGCTCTGGGGGGATAAACTCATCTTT
CALGLWGDKLIF
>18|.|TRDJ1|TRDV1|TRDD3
TGTGCTCTTGGACCCCCCAGCGCGGGGGATACGGGGGCCGATAAACTCATCTTT
CALGPPSAGDTGADKLIF
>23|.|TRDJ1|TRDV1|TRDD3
TGTGCTCTTGGGGACCTCCCTTCCTTACTGGGGGATACCCAAGGAGGAGACACCGATAAACTCATCTTT
CALGDLPSLLGDTQGGDTDKLIF
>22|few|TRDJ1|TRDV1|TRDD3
TGTGCTCTTGGGGAAAGGTCGCCTACGTCCGCTGGGCCTCCTGGGGGGACCGATAAACTCATCTTT
CALGERSPTSAGPPGGTDKLIF
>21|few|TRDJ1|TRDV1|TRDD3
TGTGCTCTTGGGCACAACGACGGGTCGGGATACAACTCAAGGTACACCGATAAACTCATCTTT
CALGHNDGSGYNSRYTDKLIF
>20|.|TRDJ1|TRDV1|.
TGTGCTCTTGGGGAACAATCCCGTCTTCTCGGTGGTGGGCACACCGATAAACTCATCTTT
CALGEQSRLLGGGHTDKLIF
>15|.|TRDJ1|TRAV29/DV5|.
TGTGCAGGTTCCGCCGGGGGGACCCGGGCCCATAAACTCATCTTT
CAGSAGGTRAHKLIF
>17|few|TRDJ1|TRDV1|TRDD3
TGTGCTCTTGGGTTTCCGGGGGGGGATACGGTTGAACGGAAACTCATCTTT
CALGFPGGDTVERKLIF
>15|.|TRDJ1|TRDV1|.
.
CALGRSTVCSDKLIF
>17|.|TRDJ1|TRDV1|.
TGTGCTCTTGGACCTTCCCTTTCCGTACTGCCCCACGGTGGACTCATCTTT
CALGPSLSVLPHGGLIF
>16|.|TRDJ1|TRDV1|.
TGTGCTCTTGGGGACGTCCCGCCCGGGCACACCGATAAACTCATCTTT
CALGDVPPGHTDKLIF
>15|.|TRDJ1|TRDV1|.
TGTGCTCTTGGGGAATCTTCCCTCGGGACCTTTAAACTCATCTTT
CALGESSLGTFKLIF
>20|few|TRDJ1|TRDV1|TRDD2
TGTGCTCTTGGGGAAACCATTCCCCTTCCTTGCATTTCTAACACCGATAAACTCATCTTT
CALGETIPLPCISNTDKLIF
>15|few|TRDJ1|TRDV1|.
TGTGCTCTTGGGGAATATACGTTTCCCACCGATAAACTCATCTTT
CALGEYTFPTDKLIF
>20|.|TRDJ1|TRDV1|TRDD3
TGTGCTCTTGGGGAACTAGTAACGAGTACTGGGGGATCGTACACCGATAAACTCATCTTT
CALGELVTSTGGSYTDKLIF
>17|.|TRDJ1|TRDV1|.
TGTGCTCTTGGGGAACTTCCGGGCATGGGGTACGACTATAAACTCATCTTT
CALGELPGMGYDYKLIF
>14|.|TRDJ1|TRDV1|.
TGTGCTCTTGGAGTAGGGGGCCACACCGATAAACTCATCTTT
CALGVGGHTDKLIF
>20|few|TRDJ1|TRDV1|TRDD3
TGTGCTCTTGGACCCACCGCGGTCTACGTGGGTGGGGGATGCCCCGATAAACTCATCTTT
CALGPTAVYVGGGCPDKLIF
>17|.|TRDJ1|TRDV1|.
TGTGCTCTTGGGGAAAGGACGAGGAGGCCCCACACCGATAAACTCATCTTT
CALGERTRRPHTDKLIF
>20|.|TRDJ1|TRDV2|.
TGTGCCTGTGACACCGAATTTAGTCCGGGAGTGGGGCCTTACACCGATAAACTCATCTTT
CACDTEFSPGVGPYTDKLIF
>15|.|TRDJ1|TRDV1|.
TGTGCTCTTGGGGACCTTTTAGGTCCTACGGTCCCACTCATCTTT
CALGDLLGPTVPLIF
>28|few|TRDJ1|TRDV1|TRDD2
TGTGCTCTTGGGGAACTAGCTGACTTCCTACAGATAAAGAAGAAAATAGACTCTGCGTACATAGGCGGCGATAAACTCATCTTT
CALGELADFLQIKKKIDSAYIGGDKLIF
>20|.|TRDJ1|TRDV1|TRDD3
TGTGCTCTTGGGGAACTCTGCTGCAACTACTGGGGGATACTTACCGATAAACTCATCTTT
CALGELCCNYWGILTDKLIF
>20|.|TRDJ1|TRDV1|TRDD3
TGTGCTCTTGGGGAACGGCTAAGCCCTTGGGGGAGAACTTACACCGATAAACTCATCTTT
CALGERLSPWGRTYTDKLIF
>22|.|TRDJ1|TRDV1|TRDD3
TGTGCTCTTGGGGAACTCCCCGCTAGGAAACTTGGGGGATACGCTAACACCGATAAACTCATCTTT
CALGELPARKLGGYANTDKLIF
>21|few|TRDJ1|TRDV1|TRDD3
TGTGCTCTTGGGGGACGGCCCCTCGCTCTACTGGGGGGGACCTACACCGATAAACTCATCTTT
CALGGRPLALLGGTYTDKLIF
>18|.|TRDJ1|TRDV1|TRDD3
TGTGCTCTTGGGGAAAAGGCCTCCTACGGACTTGGGGGATATAAACTCATCTTT
CALGEKASYGLGGYKLIF
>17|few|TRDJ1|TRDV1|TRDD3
TGTGCTCTTGGGGACCCATCCTGGGGGATGTACACCGATAAACTCATCTTT
CALGDPSWGMYTDKLIF
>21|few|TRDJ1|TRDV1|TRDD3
TGTGCTCTTGGGGAGAATTCAGACTGGGGGATACGGAGACGTAACACCGATAAACTCATCTTT
CALGENSDWGIRRRNTDKLIF
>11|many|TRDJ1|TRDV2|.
TGTGCCTGCAACAAGGACGATAAACTCATCTTT
CACNKDDKLIF
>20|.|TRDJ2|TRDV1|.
TGTGCTCTTGGGGAACTTCCTGGCGTTGGGGTGTATAAAATGACAGCACAACTCTTCTTT
CALGELPGVGVYKMTAQLFF
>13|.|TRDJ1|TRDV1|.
TGTGCTCTTGGGGAACATACCTTCGGTAAACTCATCTTT
CALGEHTFGKLIF
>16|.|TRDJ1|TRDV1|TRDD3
TGTGCTCTTGGGGAACCCCTTGGGGATACTGGGGATAAACTCATCTTT
CALGEPLGDTGDKLIF
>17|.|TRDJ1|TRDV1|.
TGTGCTCTTGGGGGCTTCCTACTGGGGGAGAAATCCGATAAACTCATCTTT
CALGGFLLGEKSDKLIF
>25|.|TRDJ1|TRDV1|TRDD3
TGTGCTCTTGGGGAACTCATTCCTACGGCCTCACTGGGGGATCCATTATACCGGTACACCGATAAACTCATCTTT
CALGELIPTASLGDPLYRYTDKLIF
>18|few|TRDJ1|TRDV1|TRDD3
TGTGCTCTTGGGGTACACTGGGGGATACGCGAGGACACCGATAAACTCATCTTT
CALGVHWGIREDTDKLIF
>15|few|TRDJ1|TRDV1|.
TGTGCTCTTGGGAGCCGTACGGCTGGGGCCGATAAACTCATCTTT
CALGSRTAGADKLIF
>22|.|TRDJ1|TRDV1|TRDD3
TGTGCTCTTGGGGAACTTAGCACTCAGAGTACTGGGGGAAACCCGGACACCGATAAACTCATCTTT
CALGELSTQSTGGNPDTDKLIF
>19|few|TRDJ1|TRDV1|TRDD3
TGTGCTCTTGGGGAACTAGGGCCGGACTGGGGATCGATCGGTAGTAAACTCATCTTT
CALGELGPDWGSIGSKLIF
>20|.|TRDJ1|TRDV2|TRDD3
TGTGCCTGTGACACTCTACCCCCGTTCGAACTGGGGGATTACACCGATAAACTCATCTTT
CACDTLPPFELGDYTDKLIF
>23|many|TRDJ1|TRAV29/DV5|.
.
CSVLLCSKRRCVWGIWDSDKLIF
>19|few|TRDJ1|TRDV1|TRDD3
TGTGCTCTTGGGGGACCCCGTACTGGGGGATACGAGGACGTCGATAAACTCATCTTT
CALGGPRTGGYEDVDKLIF
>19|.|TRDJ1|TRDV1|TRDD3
TGTGCTCTTGGGGCCCCGCCGGTGGGGCTGGGGGATAACACCGATAAACTCATCTTT
CALGAPPVGLGDNTDKLIF
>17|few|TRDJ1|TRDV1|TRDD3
TGTGCTCTAACGTGGTCTGGGGGAGGAACTGGGCCTAATAAACTCATCTTT
CALTWSGGGTGPNKLIF
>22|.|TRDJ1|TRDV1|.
TGTGCTCTTGGGGAACCGCTCCTACGTGAAGCGGAGGGGATGGGGTATACCGATAAACTCATCTTT
CALGEPLLREAEGMGYTDKLIF
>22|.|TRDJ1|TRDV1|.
TGTGCTCTTGGGGATGGCCTTCCCTCTAGGCACTGGGCCCACCTTTACACCGATAAACTCATCTTT
CALGDGLPSRHWAHLYTDKLIF
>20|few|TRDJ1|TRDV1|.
TGTGCTCTTGGGGATCCACCTTCCTACAAGGGGATACGCTCGGCCGATAAACTCATCTTT
CALGDPPSYKGIRSADKLIF
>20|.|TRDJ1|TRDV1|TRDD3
TGTGCTCTTGGGGACCCAGTCGCGCACGGGGGATACGCGACCACCGATAAACTCATCTTT
CALGDPVAHGGYATTDKLIF
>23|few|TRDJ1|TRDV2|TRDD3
TGTGCCTGCACGCAGACCCGTAAACGCCTCACTGGGGGATTTCCCGGTTACACCGATAAACTCATCTTT
CACTQTRKRLTGGFPGYTDKLIF
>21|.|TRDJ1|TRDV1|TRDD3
TGTGCTCTTGCCCCTGGAACGTATGGGGGTACTGGGGGACCTTACACCGATAAACTCATCTTT
CALAPGTYGGTGGPYTDKLIF
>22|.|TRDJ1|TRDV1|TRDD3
TGTGCTCTTGGGGAACTATCATCGGAGAACTGGGGGAGCTACCCATACACCGATAAACTCATCTTT
CALGELSSENWGSYPYTDKLIF
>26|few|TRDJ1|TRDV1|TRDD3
TGTGCTCTTGGGGACGAGCCCCGACCATCCTCAACCCCTACTGGGGGATACGCTGAGTACACCGATAAACTCATCTTT
CALGDEPRPSSTPTGGYAEYTDKLIF
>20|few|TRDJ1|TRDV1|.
TGTGCTCTTGGGGAACTTCCATCTTCTCAGATACACGGGGACACCGATAAACTCATCTTT
CALGELPSSQIHGDTDKLIF
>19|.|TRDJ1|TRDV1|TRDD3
TGTGCTCTTGGGGAACCACCACTACTGGGGGATACGGGCACCGATAAACTCATCTTT
CALGEPPLLGDTGTDKLIF